The present T cell receptor beta chain was sequenced within a study of a mutant IDH1 vaccine in newly diagnosed glioma. Study-level background: Vaccines were first given 4-6 weeks after radiotherapy alone, or with temozolomide cycles. Patients had received radiotherapy, temozolomide, or both previously, most receiving both. Held at week 35, visit V12 was the safety follow-up, and visit V13 followed at week 47.

Specified time point: week 35, safety follow-up. One vaccine dose held 300 ug of mutant IDH1 20-mer peptide and came with topical imiquimod. Each donor presented with a new WHO grade 3 or 4 astrocytoma that tested IDH1-mutant and showed ATRX loss. About this clone: Its antigen remains unidentified. Other DNA sequences in this specimen translate into the identical CDR3.

This CDR3 spans 15 amino acids. CDR1 and CDR2 (germline): MGHRA, YSYEKL. V was shortened by 1 base and J by 2 bases, with 12 bases between the two germline ends. The protocol was immunoSEQ multiplex PCR, while the TCRdb copy is restricted to in-frame clones and leaves out a portion. In the table there are some 42,000 clones, approximately 83% of which are singletons. The material sequenced was PBMCs, taken from a glioma patient whose treatment included an IDH1 peptide vaccine. This clonotype was sampled from a woman aged 45-60 years with glioma. The V call is TRBV4-1, the J call TRBJ2-7, with a possible D match to TRBD1 (7 bases). CDR3 amino acids: CASSQGTGGTYEQYF. The CDR3 region has the DNA TGCGCCAGCAGCCAAGGGACAGGAGGGACCTACGAGCAGTACTTC.